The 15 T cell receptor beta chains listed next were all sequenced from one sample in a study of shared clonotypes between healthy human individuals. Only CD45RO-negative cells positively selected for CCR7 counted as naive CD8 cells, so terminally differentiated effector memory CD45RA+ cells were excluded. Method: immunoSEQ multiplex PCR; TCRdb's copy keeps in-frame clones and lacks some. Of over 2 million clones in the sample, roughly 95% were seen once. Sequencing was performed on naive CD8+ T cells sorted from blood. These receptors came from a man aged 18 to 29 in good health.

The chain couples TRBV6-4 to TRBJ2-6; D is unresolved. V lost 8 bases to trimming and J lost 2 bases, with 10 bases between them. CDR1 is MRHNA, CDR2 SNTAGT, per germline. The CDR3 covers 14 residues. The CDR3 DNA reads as TGTGCCAGCTCACTTGTGGCTGGGGCCAACGTCCTGACTTTC. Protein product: CASSLVAGANVLTF.

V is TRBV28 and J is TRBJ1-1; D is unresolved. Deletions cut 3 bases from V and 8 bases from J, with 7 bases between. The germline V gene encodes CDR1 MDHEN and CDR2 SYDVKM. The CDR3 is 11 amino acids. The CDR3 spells CASSFYPEAFF. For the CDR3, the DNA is TGTGCCAGCAGTTTTTATCCCGAAGCTTTCTTT.

The CDR3 sequence: CASSPATSGGNEQFF. The DNA of the CDR3 is TGTGCCAGCTCACCCGCGACTAGCGGGGGCAATGAGCAGTTCTTC. V and J are TRBV18 and TRBJ2-1; 12 positions agree with TRBD2. The CDR3 runs 15 residues. After removal of 3 bases from V and 6 bases from J, the junction contained 3 bases not matched to a gene. The V gene's germline CDR1 is KGHSH and CDR2 LQKENI.

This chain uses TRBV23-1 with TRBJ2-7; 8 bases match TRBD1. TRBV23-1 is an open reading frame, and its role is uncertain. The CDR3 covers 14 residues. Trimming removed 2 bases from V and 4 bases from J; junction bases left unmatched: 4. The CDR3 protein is CASSQTRQGYEQYF. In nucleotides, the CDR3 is TGCGCCAGCAGTCAAACCAGACAGGGGTACGAGCAGTACTTC.

CDR3 DNA sequence: TGTGCCAGCAGCAAGGTCACAGGGGGAGTGGAGGCCGAGCAGTACTTC. Its protein is CASSKVTGGVEAEQYF. This chain connects TRBV7-9 to TRBJ2-7, with 8 bases aligning to TRBD1. The CDR3 runs 16 residues. J gave up 6 bases and V 5 bases, and 15 bases lay outside the gene matches. Germline V CDR1 and CDR2: SEHNR, FQNEAQ (reference sequence).

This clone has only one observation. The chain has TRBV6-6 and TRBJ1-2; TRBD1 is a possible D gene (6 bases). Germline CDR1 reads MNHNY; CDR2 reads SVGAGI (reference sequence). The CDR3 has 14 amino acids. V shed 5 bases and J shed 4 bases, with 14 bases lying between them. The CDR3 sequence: CASSENRVGYGYTF. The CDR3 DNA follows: TGTGCCAGCAGTGAGAACAGGGTCGGCTATGGCTACACCTTC.

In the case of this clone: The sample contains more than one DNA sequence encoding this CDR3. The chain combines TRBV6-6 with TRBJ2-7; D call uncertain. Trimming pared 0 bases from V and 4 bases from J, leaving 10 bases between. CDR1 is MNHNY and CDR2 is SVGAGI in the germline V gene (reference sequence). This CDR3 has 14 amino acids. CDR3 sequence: CASSYSGTLYEQYF. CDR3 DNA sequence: TGTGCCAGCAGTTACTCGGGTACACTTTACGAGCAGTACTTC.

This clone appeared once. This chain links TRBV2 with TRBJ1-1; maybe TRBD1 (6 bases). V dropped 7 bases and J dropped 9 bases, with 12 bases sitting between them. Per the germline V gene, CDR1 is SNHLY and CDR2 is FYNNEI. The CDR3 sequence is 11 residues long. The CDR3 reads CASMGHPKAFF. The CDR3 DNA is TGTGCCAGCATGGGACACCCCAAAGCTTTCTTT.

The CDR3 spells CASSQVATGALYNEQFF. The CDR3 coding sequence is TGCGCCAGCAGCCAAGTCGCCACGGGGGCCTTATACAATGAGCAGTTCTTC. This chain joins TRBV4-1 and TRBJ2-1; D may match TRBD1 or TRBD2 (6 bases each). Germline assignment: CDR1 MGHRA and CDR2 YSYEKL. V was trimmed by 1 base and J by 4 bases, leaving 17 bases between them. The CDR3 has 17 amino acids.

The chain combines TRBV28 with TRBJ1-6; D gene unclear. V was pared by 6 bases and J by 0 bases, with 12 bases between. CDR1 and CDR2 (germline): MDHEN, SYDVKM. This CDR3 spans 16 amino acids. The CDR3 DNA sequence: TGTGCCAGCAGCTCCACAGCTAACTCCTATAATTCACCCCTCCACTTT. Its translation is CASSSTANSYNSPLHF. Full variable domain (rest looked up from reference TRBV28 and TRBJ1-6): DVKVTQSSRYLVKRTGEKVFLECVQDMDHENMFWYRQDPGLGLRLIYFSYDVKMKEKGDIPEGYSVSREKKERFSLILESASTNQTSMYLCASSSTANSYNSPLHFGNGTRLTVT.

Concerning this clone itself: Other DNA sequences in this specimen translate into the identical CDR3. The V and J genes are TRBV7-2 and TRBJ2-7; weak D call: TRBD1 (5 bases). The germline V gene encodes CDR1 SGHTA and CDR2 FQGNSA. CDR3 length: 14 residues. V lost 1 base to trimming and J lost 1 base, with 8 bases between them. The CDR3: CASSLVSGSYEQYF. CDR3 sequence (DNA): TGTGCCAGCAGCTTAGTTTCAGGGTCCTACGAGCAGTACTTC.

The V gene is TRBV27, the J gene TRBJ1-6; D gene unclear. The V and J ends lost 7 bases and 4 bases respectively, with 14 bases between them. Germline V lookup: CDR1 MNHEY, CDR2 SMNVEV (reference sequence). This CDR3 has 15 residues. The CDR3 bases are TGTGCCAGCAACCCCCGCCCCGGTTATAATTCACCCCTCCACTTT. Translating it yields CASNPRPGYNSPLHF.

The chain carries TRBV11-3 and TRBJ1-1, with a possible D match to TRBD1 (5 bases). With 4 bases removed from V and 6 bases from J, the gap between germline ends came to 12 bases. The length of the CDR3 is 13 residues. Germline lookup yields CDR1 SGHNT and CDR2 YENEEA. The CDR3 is CASSSVEGAEAFF. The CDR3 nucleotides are TGTGCCAGCAGCTCTGTTGAAGGGGCTGAAGCTTTCTTT.

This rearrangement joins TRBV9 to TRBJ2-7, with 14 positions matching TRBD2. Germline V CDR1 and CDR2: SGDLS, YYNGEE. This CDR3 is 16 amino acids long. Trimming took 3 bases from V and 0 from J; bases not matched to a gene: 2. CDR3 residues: CASSAGLAGDSYEQYF. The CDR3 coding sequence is TGTGCCAGCAGCGCGGGACTAGCGGGGGACTCCTACGAGCAGTACTTC.

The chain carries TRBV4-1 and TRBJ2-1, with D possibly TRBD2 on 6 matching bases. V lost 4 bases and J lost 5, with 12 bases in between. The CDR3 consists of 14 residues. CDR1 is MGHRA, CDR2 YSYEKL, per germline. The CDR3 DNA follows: TGCGCCAGCAGCCGATTAGCGGTACACAATGAGCAGTTCTTC. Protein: CASSRLAVHNEQFF.